This TCR beta chain was obtained from a study of T-cell reconstitution after alpha-beta-depleted transplantation in children. General observations from the study: The authors attributed T-cell counts and diversity one year after transplant mostly to newly produced T cells. The study reportedly traced alpha-beta T cells about two months after transplant to several hundred expanded graft clones. Several patients had high TCRbeta diversity at day 60; it came from surviving recipient T cells and thymic progenitors.

About this clonotype itself: Antigen: not known.

The germline CDR1 and CDR2 sequences are ENHRY and SYGVKD. The CDR3 contains 11 residues. Trimming left V 8 bases short and J 3 bases short, with 7 bases between. Unique molecular identifiers featured in how the TCRbeta library was prepared. In TCRdb, the PCR reads were re-called with MiXCR into one record per CDR3 protein. This sample yields 580,000 or so distinct CDR3 sequences, of which about 23% are seen a single time; roughly 14% belongs to the top ten. Sample: PBMCs, mostly from graft donor cells, taken 360 days after TCRalphabeta/CD19-depleted stem cell transplant. The TCR sequence derives from a boy younger than two who had a stem cell transplant for acute myeloid leukemia, so the T cells may come from the graft donor. This sequence joins TRBV10-3 and TRBJ2-5; D call uncertain. DNA of the CDR3: TGTGCCATCTCGGTAAAAGAGACCCAGTACTTC. As protein: CAISVKETQYF.